The clone carrying this TCR beta chain was observed a handful of times. The record originates from a study of cytomegalovirus exposure and HLA in healthy donors. Primers included in the PCR were 60 Vbeta and 13 Jbeta primers. Only in-frame clones appear in the TCRdb table, and some are missing; sequencing was by immunoSEQ multiplex PCR. The sample includes about 140,000 clones, about three quarters of them seen just once. Germline lookup yields CDR1 SEHNR and CDR2 FQNEAQ (reference sequence). The ends were cut back, 4 bases at V and 0 bases at J, with 7 bases in the middle. This CDR3 spans 13 amino acids.

The sequencing input was PBMCs. V and J are TRBV7-9 and TRBJ2-7, with D possibly being TRBD2 (6 bases). This receptor was identified in a male donor in good health and CMV-seropositive. CDR3 in amino acids: CASSWDSSYEQYF. In DNA form, the CDR3 reads TGTGCCAGCAGCTGGGACTCCTCCTACGAGCAGTACTTC. The full variable domain, in which reference TRBV7-9 and TRBJ2-7 provide the parts outside the CDR3, is DTGVSQNPRHKITKRGQNVTFRCDPISEHNRLYWYRQTLGQGPEFLTYFQNEAQLEKSRLLSDRFSAERPKGSFSTLEIQRTEQGDSAMYLCASSWDSSYEQYFGPGTRLTVT.